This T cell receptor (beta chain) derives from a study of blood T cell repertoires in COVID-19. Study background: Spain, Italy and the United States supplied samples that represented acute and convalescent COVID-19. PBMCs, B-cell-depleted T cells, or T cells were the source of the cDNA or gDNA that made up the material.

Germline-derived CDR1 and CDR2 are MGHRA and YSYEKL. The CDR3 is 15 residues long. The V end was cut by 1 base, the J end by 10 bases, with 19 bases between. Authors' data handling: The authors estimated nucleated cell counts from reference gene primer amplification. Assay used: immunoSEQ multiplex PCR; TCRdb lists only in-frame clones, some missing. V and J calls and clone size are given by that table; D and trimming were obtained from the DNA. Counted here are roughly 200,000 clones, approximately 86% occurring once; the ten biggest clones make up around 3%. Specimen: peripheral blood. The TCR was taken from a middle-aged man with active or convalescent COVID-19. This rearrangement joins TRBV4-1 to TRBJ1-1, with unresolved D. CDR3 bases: TGCGCCAGCAGCCAAGCCCTCGGGTCCCTGGTCGGAGCTTTCTTT. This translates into CASSQALGSLVGAFF.